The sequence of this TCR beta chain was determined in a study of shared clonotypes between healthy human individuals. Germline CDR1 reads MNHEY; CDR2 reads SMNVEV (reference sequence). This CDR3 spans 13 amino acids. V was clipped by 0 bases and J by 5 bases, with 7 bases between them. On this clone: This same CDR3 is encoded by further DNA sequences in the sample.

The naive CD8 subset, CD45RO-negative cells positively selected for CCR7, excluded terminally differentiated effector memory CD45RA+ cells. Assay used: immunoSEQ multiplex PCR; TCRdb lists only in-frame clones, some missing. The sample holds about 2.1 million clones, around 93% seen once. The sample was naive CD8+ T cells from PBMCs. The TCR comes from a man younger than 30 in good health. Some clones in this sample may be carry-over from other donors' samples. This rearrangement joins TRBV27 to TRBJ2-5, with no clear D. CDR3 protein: CASSLSLGETQYF. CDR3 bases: TGTGCCAGCAGTTTATCCCTGGGGGAGACCCAGTACTTC.